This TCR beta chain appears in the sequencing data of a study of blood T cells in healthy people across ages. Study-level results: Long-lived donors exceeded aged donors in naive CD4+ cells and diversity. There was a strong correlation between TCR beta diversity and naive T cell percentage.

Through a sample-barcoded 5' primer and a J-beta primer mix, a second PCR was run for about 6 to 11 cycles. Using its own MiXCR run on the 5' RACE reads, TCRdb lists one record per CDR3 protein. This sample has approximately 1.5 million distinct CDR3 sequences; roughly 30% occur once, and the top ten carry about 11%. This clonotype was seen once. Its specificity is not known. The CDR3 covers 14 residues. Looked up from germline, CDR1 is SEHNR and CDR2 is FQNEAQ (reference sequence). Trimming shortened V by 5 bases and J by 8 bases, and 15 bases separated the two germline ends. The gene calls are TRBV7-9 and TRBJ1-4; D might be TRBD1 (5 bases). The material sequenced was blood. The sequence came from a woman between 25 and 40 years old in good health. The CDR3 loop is CASSSSGRTEKLFF. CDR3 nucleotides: TGTGCCAGCAGCAGTTCAGGGCGAACAGAAAAACTGTTTTTT.